These T cell receptor beta chains were read from a single sample in a study of early T cells in non-severe SARS-CoV-2 infection. Each CDR3 protein is one row after TCRdb ran MiXCR on the 5' RACE reads. The sample has 45,000 to 55,000 distinct CDR3 sequences, 6.2% seen once; the top ten hold around 4%. Sample: whole blood. These receptors were collected from an adult who was a healthcare worker with PCR-confirmed SARS-CoV-2 infection or an uninfected control (not recorded which). CDR3s include the opening cysteine and the closing phenylalanine or tryptophan. D genes are given only for firm matches. Size tells how often a clone was seen (once, few, many) or the class of an expanded clone, and some rows leave it out.

size: few; J: TRBJ2-5; V: TRBV11-2; D: NA; CDR3: CASSLDLGPQETQYF; DNA: TGTGCCAGCAGCTTAGATCTTGGGCCACAAGAGACCCAGTACTTC
size: many; J: TRBJ2-7; V: TRBV20-1; D: TRBD2; CDR3: CSAMRTSSEQYF; DNA: TGCAGTGCCATGCGGACTAGCAGCGAGCAGTACTTC
size: many; J: TRBJ2-7; V: TRBV11-3; D: NA; CDR3: CASSPDSSYEQYF; DNA: TGTGCCAGCAGCCCCGACTCTAGCTACGAGCAGTACTTC
size: many; J: TRBJ1-3; V: TRBV7-2; D: NA; CDR3: CASSLVAYSGNTIYF; DNA: TGTGCCAGCAGCTTAGTCGCCTACTCTGGAAACACCATATATTTT
size: NA; J: TRBJ1-2; V: TRBV29-1; D: NA; CDR3: CSVPDSPYGYTF; DNA: TGCAGCGTTCCCGACAGCCCGTATGGCTACACCTTC
size: few; J: TRBJ1-1; V: TRBV7-2; D: NA; CDR3: CASSFDNRLNTEAFF; DNA: TGTGCCAGCAGCTTCGACAATCGCCTAAACACTGAAGCTTTCTTT
size: few; J: TRBJ2-2; V: TRBV7-8; D: NA; CDR3: CASRVARDGELFF; DNA: TGTGCCAGCCGGGTAGCTAGGGACGGGGAGCTGTTTTTT
size: NA; J: TRBJ2-6; V: TRBV28; D: NA; CDR3: CASSPPITGANVLTF; DNA: TGTGCCAGCAGCCCCCCAATTACTGGGGCCAACGTCCTGACTTTC
size: NA; J: TRBJ2-1; V: TRBV30; D: TRBD2; CDR3: CAWSPKRGRYNEQFF; DNA: TGTGCCTGGAGCCCGAAGCGGGGCCGCTACAATGAGCAGTTCTTC
size: many; J: TRBJ2-3; V: TRBV20-1; D: TRBD2; CDR3: CSARDSQRGRRDTQYF; DNA: TGCAGTGCTAGAGATTCTCAGCGGGGGCGGAGAGATACGCAGTATTTT
size: few; J: TRBJ1-3; V: TRBV15; D: NA; CDR3: CATSRDRPGRNTIYF; DNA: TGTGCCACCAGCAGAGATCGTCCAGGGAGAAACACCATATATTTT
size: NA; J: TRBJ2-3; V: TRBV4-2; D: NA; CDR3: CASSQVRRGIRADTQYF; DNA: TGTGCCAGCAGCCAAGTCCGGCGGGGCATTCGGGCAGATACGCAGTATTTT
size: many; J: TRBJ2-3; V: TRBV3-1; D: NA; CDR3: CASSQVPSARDQYF; DNA: TGTGCCAGCAGCCAAGTCCCCTCCGCCCGCGATCAGTATTTT
size: NA; J: TRBJ2-7; V: TRBV7-3; D: NA; CDR3: CASTLGSGESEQYF; DNA: TGTGCCAGCACCCTGGGTTCAGGGGAGAGCGAGCAGTACTTC
size: NA; J: TRBJ1-6; V: TRBV21-1; D: NA; CDR3: CASSKVTPTGNNSPLHF; DNA: TGTGCCAGCAGCAAAGTGACCCCGACAGGCAATAATTCACCCCTCCACTTT
size: many; J: TRBJ1-5; V: TRBV11-3; D: TRBD1; CDR3: CASSTGGNQPQHF; DNA: TGTGCCAGCAGCACAGGGGGGAATCAGCCCCAGCATTTT
size: many; J: TRBJ1-1; V: TRBV9; D: TRBD1; CDR3: CASSPGQGRVTEAFF; DNA: TGTGCCAGCAGCCCCGGACAGGGGAGGGTCACTGAAGCTTTCTTT
size: many; J: TRBJ2-7; V: TRBV6-1; D: TRBD1; CDR3: CASSERDRNYEQYF; DNA: TGTGCCAGCAGTGAACGGGACAGGAACTACGAGCAGTACTTC
size: few; J: TRBJ2-1; V: TRBV6-2/TRBV6-3; D: NA; CDR3: CASSMGGEQFF; DNA: TGTGCCAGCAGTATGGGTGGGGAGCAGTTCTTC
size: NA; J: TRBJ2-2; V: TRBV11-3; D: TRBD1; CDR3: CASTPTGASTGELFF; DNA: TGTGCCAGCACCCCGACAGGGGCGAGCACCGGGGAGCTGTTTTTT
size: NA; J: TRBJ2-2; V: TRBV7-2; D: NA; CDR3: CASSSGQNTGELFF; DNA: TGTGCCAGCAGCTCGGGACAGAACACCGGGGAGCTGTTTTTT
size: many; J: TRBJ1-1; V: TRBV19; D: TRBD1; CDR3: CASSTRDRGSANTEAFF; DNA: TGTGCCAGTAGTACCCGGGACAGGGGTTCCGCGAACACTGAAGCTTTCTTT
size: few; J: TRBJ1-2; V: TRBV29-1; D: NA; CDR3: CSVDVEDTGYTF; DNA: TGCAGCGTTGATGTGGAAGATACTGGCTACACCTTC
size: NA; J: TRBJ2-2; V: TRBV13; D: NA; CDR3: CASSPRGIAPGELFF; DNA: TGTGCCAGCAGCCCCAGAGGGATCGCCCCCGGGGAGCTGTTTTTT
size: NA; J: TRBJ2-7; V: TRBV7-6; D: TRBD1; CDR3: CASSRTTGGIGEQYF; DNA: TGTGCCAGCAGTCGGACGACAGGGGGGATAGGGGAGCAGTACTTC
size: few; J: TRBJ2-5; V: TRBV20-1; D: NA; CDR3: CSARDGGSSETQYF; DNA: TGCAGTGCTAGAGATGGTGGTAGCTCGGAGACCCAGTACTTC
size: NA; J: TRBJ1-1; V: TRBV19; D: TRBD1; CDR3: CASSTRQGWDTEAFF; DNA: TGTGCCAGTAGTACCCGACAGGGGTGGGACACTGAAGCCTTCTTT
size: few; J: TRBJ1-1; V: TRBV27; D: NA; CDR3: CASSPTDSNTEAFF; DNA: TGTGCCAGCAGTCCAACAGATTCGAACACTGAAGCTTTCTTT
size: NA; J: TRBJ1-2; V: TRBV6-6; D: NA; CDR3: CASSPPPNGYTF; DNA: TGTGCCAGCAGCCCGCCGCCGAATGGCTACACCTTC
size: few; J: TRBJ1-1; V: TRBV29-1; D: NA; CDR3: CSVHADRNTEAFF; DNA: TGCAGCGTCCACGCGGACAGAAACACTGAAGCTTTCTTT
size: many; J: TRBJ1-1; V: TRBV7-8; D: NA; CDR3: CASSHPGGQLNTEAFF; DNA: TGTGCCAGCAGCCATCCTGGTGGGCAGCTGAACACTGAAGCTTTCTTT
size: many; J: TRBJ2-7; V: TRBV12-3/TRBV12-4; D: TRBD1; CDR3: CASIPGQGYEQYF; DNA: TGTGCCAGCATCCCGGGACAGGGGTACGAGCAGTACTTC
size: NA; J: TRBJ1-1; V: TRBV12-3/TRBV12-4; D: NA; CDR3: CASSFMDTQAFF; DNA: TGTGCCAGCAGTTTTATGGACACCCAAGCTTTCTTT
size: many; J: TRBJ1-6; V: TRBV10-3; D: TRBD1; CDR3: CAIRGDSSYNSPLHF; DNA: TGTGCCATCAGGGGGGACAGCTCCTATAATTCACCCCTCCACTTT